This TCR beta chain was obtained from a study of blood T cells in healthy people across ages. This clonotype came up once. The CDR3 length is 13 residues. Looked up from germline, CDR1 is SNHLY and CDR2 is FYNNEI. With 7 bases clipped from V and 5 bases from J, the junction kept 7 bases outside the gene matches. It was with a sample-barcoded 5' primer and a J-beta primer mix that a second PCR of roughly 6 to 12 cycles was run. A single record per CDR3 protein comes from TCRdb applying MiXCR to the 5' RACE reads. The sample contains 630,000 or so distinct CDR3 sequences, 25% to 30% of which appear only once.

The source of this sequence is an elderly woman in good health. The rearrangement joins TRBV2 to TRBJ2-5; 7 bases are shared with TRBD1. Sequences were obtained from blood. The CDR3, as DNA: TGTGCCAGCATATCCTACAGGGGCGAGACCCAGTACTTC. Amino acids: CASISYRGETQYF.